This T cell receptor beta chain originates from a study of T cells in Graves' hyperthyroidism and ophthalmopathy. This clonotype was picked up a small number of times. What was amplified from RNA transcripts were TCR beta CDR3 regions. In the first-round RT-PCR of the TCR CDR3, the HTBI primer set was used. TCRdb independently ran MiXCR on the multiplex PCR reads; one entry per CDR3 protein. The table records 350,000 to 400,000 distinct CDR3 sequences, 15% of them present only once. This CDR3 is 15 amino acids long. The germline CDR1 and CDR2 sequences are ENHRY and SYGVKD. V was clipped by 4 bases and J by 5 bases; unmatched bases: 6.

The sequence derives from a woman in her 30s with Graves' hyperthyroidism. The chain links TRBV10-3 to TRBJ2-2, with 8 bases aligning to TRBD2. The sample consisted of blood. The CDR3 nucleotides are TGTGCCATCAGTGGGCCGAGACTAGCGACCGGGGAGCTGTTTTTT. Amino acids: CAISGPRLATGELFF.